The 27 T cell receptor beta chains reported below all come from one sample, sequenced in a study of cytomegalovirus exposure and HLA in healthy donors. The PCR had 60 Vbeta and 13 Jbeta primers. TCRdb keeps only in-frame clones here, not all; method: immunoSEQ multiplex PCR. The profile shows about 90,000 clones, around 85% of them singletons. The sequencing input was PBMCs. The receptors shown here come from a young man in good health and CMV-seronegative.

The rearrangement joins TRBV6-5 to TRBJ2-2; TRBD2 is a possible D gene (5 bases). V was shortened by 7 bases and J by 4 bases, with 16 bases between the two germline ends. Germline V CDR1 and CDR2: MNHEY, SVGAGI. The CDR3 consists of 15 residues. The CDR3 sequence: CASKVDFRGTGELFF. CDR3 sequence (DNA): TGTGCCAGCAAGGTCGATTTCCGGGGCACCGGGGAGCTGTTTTTT.

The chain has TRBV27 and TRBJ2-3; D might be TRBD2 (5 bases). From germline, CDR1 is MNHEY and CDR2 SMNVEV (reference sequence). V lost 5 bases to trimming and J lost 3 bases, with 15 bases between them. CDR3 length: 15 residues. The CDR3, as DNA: TGTGCCAGCAGTCTACAGCGCGGGCCTACAGATACGCAGTATTTT. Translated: CASSLQRGPTDTQYF.

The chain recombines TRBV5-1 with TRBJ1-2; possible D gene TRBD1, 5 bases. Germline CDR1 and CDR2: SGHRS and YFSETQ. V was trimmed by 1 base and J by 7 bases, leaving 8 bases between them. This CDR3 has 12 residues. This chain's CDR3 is CASSLTGSGYTF. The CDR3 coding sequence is TGCGCCAGCAGCTTGACAGGATCTGGCTACACCTTC.

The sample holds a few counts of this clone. CDR3 in DNA: TGTGCCAGCAGCCAAAGTGTAGCGGGGTCCTACGAGCAGTACTTC. It translates to CASSQSVAGSYEQYF. The chain employs TRBV4-2 and TRBJ2-7; 8 bases agree with TRBD2. CDR1 and CDR2 (germline): LGHNA, YNFKEQ. The CDR3 is made up of 15 amino acids. Trimming at V came to 2 bases and at J to 1 base, leaving 4 bases not matched to a gene.

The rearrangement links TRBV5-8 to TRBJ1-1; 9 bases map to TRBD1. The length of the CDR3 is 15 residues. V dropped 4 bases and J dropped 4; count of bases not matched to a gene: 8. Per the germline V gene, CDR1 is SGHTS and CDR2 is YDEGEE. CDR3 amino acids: CASSLTGGAVTEAFF. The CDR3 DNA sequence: TGTGCCAGCAGCCTAACAGGGGGCGCGGTCACTGAAGCTTTCTTT.

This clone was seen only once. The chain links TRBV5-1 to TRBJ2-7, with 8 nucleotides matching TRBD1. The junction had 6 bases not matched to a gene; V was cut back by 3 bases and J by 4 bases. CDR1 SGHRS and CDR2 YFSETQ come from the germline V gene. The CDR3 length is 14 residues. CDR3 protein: CASSSTRTGYEQYF. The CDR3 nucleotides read TGCGCCAGCAGCTCCACCCGGACAGGGTACGAGCAGTACTTC.

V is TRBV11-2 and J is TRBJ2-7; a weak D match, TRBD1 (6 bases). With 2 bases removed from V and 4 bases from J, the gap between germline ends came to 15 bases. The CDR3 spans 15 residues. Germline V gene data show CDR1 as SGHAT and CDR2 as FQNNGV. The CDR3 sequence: CASSLISGALYEQYF. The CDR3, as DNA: TGTGCCAGCAGCTTAATTTCAGGGGCCCTGTACGAGCAGTACTTC.

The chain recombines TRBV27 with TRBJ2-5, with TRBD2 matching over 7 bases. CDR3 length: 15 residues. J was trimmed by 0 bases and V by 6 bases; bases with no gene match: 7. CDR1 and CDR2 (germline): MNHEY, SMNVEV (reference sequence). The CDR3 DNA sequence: TGTGCCAGCAGCCTACTGGGAGGGAACCAAGAGACCCAGTACTTC. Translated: CASSLLGGNQETQYF.

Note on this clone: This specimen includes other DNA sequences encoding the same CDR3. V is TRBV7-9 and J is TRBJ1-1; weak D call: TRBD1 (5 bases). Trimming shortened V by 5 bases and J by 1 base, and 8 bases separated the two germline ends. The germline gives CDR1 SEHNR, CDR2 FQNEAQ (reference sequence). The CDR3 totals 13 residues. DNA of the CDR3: TGTGCCAGCAGCACCCAGGGGAACACTGAAGCTTTCTTT. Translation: CASSTQGNTEAFF.

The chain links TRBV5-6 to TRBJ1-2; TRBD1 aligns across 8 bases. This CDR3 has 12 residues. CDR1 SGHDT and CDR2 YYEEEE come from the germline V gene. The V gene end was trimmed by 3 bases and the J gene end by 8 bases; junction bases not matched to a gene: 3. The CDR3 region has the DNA TGTGCCAGCAGCTCGGACAGGGTGGGCTACACCTTC. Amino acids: CASSSDRVGYTF.

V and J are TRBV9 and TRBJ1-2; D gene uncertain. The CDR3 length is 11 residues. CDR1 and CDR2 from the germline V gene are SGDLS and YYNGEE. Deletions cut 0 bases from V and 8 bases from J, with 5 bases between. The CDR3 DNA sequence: TGTGCCAGCAGCGTAGGAGGAGGCTACACCTTC. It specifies CASSVGGGYTF. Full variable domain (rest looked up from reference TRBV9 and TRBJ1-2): DSGVTQTPKHLITATGQRVTLRCSPRSGDLSVYWYQQSLDQGLQFLIQYYNGEERAKGNILERFSAQQFPDLHSELNLSSLELGDSALYFCASSVGGGYTFGSGTRLTVV.

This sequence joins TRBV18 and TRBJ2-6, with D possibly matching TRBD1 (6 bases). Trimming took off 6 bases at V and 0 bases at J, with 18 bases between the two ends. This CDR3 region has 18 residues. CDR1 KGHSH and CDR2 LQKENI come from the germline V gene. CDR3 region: CASSYKTGGSSGANVLTF. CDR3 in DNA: TGTGCCAGCTCCTACAAGACAGGCGGAAGCTCTGGGGCCAACGTCCTGACTTTC.

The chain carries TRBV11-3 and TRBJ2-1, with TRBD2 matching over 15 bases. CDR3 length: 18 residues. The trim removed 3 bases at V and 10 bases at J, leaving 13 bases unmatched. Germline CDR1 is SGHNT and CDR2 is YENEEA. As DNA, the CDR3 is TGTGCCAGCAGCTTCGGACTAGCGGGAGGGACTAGCATAGGGGAGCAGTTCTTC. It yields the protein CASSFGLAGGTSIGEQFF.

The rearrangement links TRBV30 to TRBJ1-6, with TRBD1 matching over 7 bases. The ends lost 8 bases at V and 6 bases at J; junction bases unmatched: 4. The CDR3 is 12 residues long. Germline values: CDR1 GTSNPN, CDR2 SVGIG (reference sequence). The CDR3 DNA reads TGTGCCCAGGGGACAGTTAATTCACCCCTCCACTTT. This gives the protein CAQGTVNSPLHF.

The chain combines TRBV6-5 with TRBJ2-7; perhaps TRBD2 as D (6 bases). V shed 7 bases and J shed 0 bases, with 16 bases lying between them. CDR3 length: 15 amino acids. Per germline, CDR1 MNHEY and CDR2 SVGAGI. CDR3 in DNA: TGTGCCAGCACCCTTGGGGCGGGATCCTCCTACGAGCAGTACTTC. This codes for CASTLGAGSSYEQYF.

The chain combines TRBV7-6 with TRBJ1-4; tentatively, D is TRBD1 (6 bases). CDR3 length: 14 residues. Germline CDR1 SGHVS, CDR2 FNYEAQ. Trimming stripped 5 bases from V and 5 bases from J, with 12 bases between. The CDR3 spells CASSPRDKNEKLFF. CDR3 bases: TGTGCCAGCAGCCCCCGGGACAAGAATGAAAAACTGTTTTTT.

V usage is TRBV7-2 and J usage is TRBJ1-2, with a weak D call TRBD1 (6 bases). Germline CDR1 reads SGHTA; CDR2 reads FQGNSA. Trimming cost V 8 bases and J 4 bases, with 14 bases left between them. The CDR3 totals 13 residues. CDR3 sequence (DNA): TGTGCCAGCCAGGCAGGGGCAAGCTATGGCTACACCTTC. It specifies CASQAGASYGYTF.

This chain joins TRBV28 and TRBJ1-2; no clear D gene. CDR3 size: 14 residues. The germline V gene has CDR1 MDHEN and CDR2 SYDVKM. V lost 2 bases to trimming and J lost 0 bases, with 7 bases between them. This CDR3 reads CASSLGSANYGYTF. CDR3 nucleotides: TGTGCCAGCAGTTTAGGCTCCGCTAACTATGGCTACACCTTC.

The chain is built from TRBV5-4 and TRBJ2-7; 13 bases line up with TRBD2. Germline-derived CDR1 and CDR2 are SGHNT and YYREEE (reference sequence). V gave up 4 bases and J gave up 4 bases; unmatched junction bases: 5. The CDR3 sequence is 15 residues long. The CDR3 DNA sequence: TGTGCCAGCAGCCCACTAGCGGGAGGGGCGTACGAGCAGTACTTC. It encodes CASSPLAGGAYEQYF.

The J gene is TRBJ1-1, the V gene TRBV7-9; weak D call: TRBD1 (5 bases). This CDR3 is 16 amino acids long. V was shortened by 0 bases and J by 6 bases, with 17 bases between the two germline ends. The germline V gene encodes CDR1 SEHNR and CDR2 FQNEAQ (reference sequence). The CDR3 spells CASSLASSARASEAFF. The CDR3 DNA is TGTGCCAGCAGCTTAGCGAGTTCGGCCAGGGCCTCTGAAGCTTTCTTT. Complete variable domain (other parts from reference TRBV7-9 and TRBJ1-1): DTGVSQNPRHKITKRGQNVTFRCDPISEHNRLYWYRQTLGQGPEFLTYFQNEAQLEKSRLLSDRFSAERPKGSFSTLEIQRTEQGDSAMYLCASSLASSARASEAFFGQGTRLTVV.

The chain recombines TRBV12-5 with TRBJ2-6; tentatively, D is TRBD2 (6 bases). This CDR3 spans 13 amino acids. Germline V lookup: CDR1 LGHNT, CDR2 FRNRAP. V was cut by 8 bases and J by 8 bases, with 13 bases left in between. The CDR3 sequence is CASLRDWTNVLTF. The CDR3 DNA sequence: TGTGCTAGTCTCAGGGACTGGACCAACGTCCTGACTTTC.

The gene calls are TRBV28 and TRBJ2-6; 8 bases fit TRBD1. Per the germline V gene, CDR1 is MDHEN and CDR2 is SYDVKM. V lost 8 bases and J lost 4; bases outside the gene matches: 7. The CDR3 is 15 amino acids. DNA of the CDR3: TGTGCCAGCGGGACAGGCTCTGGCGGGGCCAACGTCCTGACTTTC. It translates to CASGTGSGGANVLTF.

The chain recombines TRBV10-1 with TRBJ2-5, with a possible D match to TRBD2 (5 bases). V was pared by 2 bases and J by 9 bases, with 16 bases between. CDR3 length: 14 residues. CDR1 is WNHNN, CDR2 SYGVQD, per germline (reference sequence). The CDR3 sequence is CASSERASLGAQYF. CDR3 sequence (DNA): TGCGCCAGCAGTGAGCGGGCCTCCCTCGGGGCCCAGTACTTC.

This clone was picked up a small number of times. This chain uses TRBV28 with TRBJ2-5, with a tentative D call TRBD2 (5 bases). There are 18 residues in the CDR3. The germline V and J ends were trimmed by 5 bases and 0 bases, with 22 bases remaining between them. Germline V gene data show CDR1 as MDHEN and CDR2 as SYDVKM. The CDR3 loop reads CASSPVAFSSPYQETQYF. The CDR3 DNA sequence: TGTGCCAGCAGTCCCGTAGCGTTCAGCTCTCCTTACCAAGAGACCCAGTACTTC.

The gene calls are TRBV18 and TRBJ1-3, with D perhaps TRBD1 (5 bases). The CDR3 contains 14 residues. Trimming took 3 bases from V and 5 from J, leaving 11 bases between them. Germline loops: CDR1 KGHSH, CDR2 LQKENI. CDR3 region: CASSPGPKRNTIYF. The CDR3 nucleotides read TGTGCCAGCTCACCGGGGCCCAAGCGAAACACCATATATTTT.

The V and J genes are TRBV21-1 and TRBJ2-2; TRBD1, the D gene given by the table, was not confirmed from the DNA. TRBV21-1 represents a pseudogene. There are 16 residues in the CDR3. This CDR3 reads CASSNGGHTNTGELFF. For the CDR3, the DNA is TGTGCCAGCAGCAATGGGGGACACACGAACACCGGGGAGCTGTTTTTT.

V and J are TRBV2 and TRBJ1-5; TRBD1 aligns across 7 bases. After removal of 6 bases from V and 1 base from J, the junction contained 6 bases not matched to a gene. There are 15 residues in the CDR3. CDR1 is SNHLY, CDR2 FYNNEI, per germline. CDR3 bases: TGTGCCAGCAGGTCGGACAGGCGAAGCAATCAGCCCCAGCATTTT. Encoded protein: CASRSDRRSNQPQHF.